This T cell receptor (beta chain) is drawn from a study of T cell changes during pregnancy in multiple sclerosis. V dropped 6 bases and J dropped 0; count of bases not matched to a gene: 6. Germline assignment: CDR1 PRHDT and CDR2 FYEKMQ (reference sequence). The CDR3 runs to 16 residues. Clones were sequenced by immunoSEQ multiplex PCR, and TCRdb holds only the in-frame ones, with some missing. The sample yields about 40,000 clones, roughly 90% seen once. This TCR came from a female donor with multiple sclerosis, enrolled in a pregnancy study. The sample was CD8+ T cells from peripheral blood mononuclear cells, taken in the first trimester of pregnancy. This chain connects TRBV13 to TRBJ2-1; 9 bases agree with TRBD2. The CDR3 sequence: CASSTPGLASYNEQFF. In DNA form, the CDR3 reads TGTGCCAGCAGTACCCCGGGACTAGCCTCCTACAATGAGCAGTTCTTC.